In this sample, the clone carrying this T cell receptor beta chain turned up a few times. What it binds is not known. TCRdb called the 5' RACE reads again in MiXCR, with one record for every CDR3 protein. The table includes 500,000 to 650,000 distinct CDR3 sequences, around 16% detected once. The data stem from a study of T cells after yellow fever vaccination. Whole-study results and caveats: The booster saw the reappearance of most primary-vaccination clones (96% CD4, around 90% CD8). Researchers report a weaker secondary response that nonetheless peaked faster, day 5 versus 15.

Germline V lookup: CDR1 SGHVS, CDR2 FNYEAQ. The CDR3 is 15 residues long. The V end lost 1 base, the J end lost 10 bases, and 14 bases lay between the germline ends. The sequence came from a man younger than 35 who received the YFV17D yellow fever vaccine. The sequences come from PBMCs, collected 5 days after the first yellow fever vaccination. The chain links TRBV7-6 to TRBJ1-6; possible D gene TRBD1, 5 bases. CDR3 bases: TGTGCCAGCAGCTTAGAGGGCAGGGAGAGATCACCCCTCCACTTT. This codes for CASSLEGRERSPLHF.